These 25 T cell receptor beta chains came from one sample sequenced in a study of cytomegalovirus exposure and HLA in healthy donors. 60 Vbeta and 13 Jbeta primers were used in PCR. Some clones are missing from TCRdb's copy, which holds only in-frame ones; the method was immunoSEQ multiplex PCR. The sample holds a few hundred thousand clones; 60% to 80% are singletons and the top ten take about 1.8%. The sample consisted of PBMCs. Source of these receptors: a man between 18 and 29 years old in good health and CMV-seronegative.

The chain joins TRBV30 to TRBJ1-4; unclear D gene. The V end lost 1 base, the J end lost 10 bases, and 10 bases lay between the germline ends. The germline gives CDR1 GTSNPN, CDR2 SVGIG (reference sequence). The CDR3 runs 12 residues. CDR3 sequence reads: CAWSDWEPKLFF. DNA of the CDR3: TGTGCCTGGAGTGATTGGGAGCCAAAACTGTTTTTT.

This sequence joins TRBV11-3 and TRBJ2-7; 7 bases match TRBD2. The CDR3 has 14 residues. Trimming removed 8 bases from V and 4 bases from J; junction bases left unmatched: 11. The germline CDR1 and CDR2 sequences are SGHNT and YENEEA. CDR3 sequence reads: CASGPRDYWYEQYF. The DNA for the CDR3 is TGTGCCAGCGGACCCCGGGACTACTGGTACGAGCAGTACTTC. The entire variable domain, with the rest obtained from reference TRBV11-3 and TRBJ2-7, is as follows: EAGVVQSPRYKIIEKKQPVAFWCNPISGHNTLYWYLQNLGQGPELLIRYENEEAVDDSQLPKDRFSAERLKGVDSTLKIQPAELGDSAVYLCASGPRDYWYEQYFGPGTRLTVT.

The chain combines TRBV7-2 with TRBJ2-1, with D maybe TRBD1 (6 bases). The V end was cut by 2 bases, the J end by 0 bases, with 20 bases between. CDR1 is SGHTA, CDR2 FQGNSA, per germline. CDR3 size: 19 residues. CDR3 region: CASSLWTASRLSSYNEQFF. The CDR3 region has the DNA TGTGCCAGCAGCTTATGGACAGCTTCTCGCCTCAGCTCCTACAATGAGCAGTTCTTC. Combining the CDR3 with reference TRBV7-2 and TRBJ2-1 gives the whole variable domain GAGVSQSPSNKVTEKGKDVELRCDPISGHTALYWYRQSLGQGLEFLIYFQGNSAPDKSGLPSDRFSAERTGGSVSTLTIQRTQQEDSAVYLCASSLWTASRLSSYNEQFFGPGTRLTVL.

The rearrangement uses TRBV7-2 and TRBJ2-2, with 8 bases identical to TRBD2. The germline CDR1 and CDR2 sequences are SGHTA and FQGNSA. V lost 5 bases, J lost 0 bases, and 5 bases stayed unmatched. The CDR3 runs 16 residues. CDR3 loop: CASSIPGGTNTGELFF. The CDR3 DNA is TGTGCCAGCAGCATACCGGGGGGGACGAACACCGGGGAGCTGTTTTTT.

The gene calls are TRBV11-3 and TRBJ2-5; TRBD1 matches at 7 bases. With V trimmed by 4 bases and J by 0 bases, 11 bases remained unmatched. Germline V CDR1 and CDR2: SGHNT, YENEEA. CDR3 length equals 17 residues. The CDR3 sequence is CASSSGTGVPYQETQYF. The CDR3 DNA is TGTGCCAGCAGCTCAGGTACAGGGGTCCCGTACCAAGAGACCCAGTACTTC. Complete variable domain (other parts from reference TRBV11-3 and TRBJ2-5): EAGVVQSPRYKIIEKKQPVAFWCNPISGHNTLYWYLQNLGQGPELLIRYENEEAVDDSQLPKDRFSAERLKGVDSTLKIQPAELGDSAVYLCASSSGTGVPYQETQYFGPGTRLLVL.

This clone appeared a few times. V and J are TRBV6-5 and TRBJ1-5, with 8 bases identical to TRBD1. The CDR3 sequence is 14 residues long. Trimming took 4 bases from V and 2 from J; bases not matched to a gene: 1. Germline CDR1 is MNHEY and CDR2 is SVGAGI. CDR3 nucleotides: TGTGCCAGCAGTTCGGGACAGGGCAATCAGCCCCAGCATTTT. Protein product: CASSSGQGNQPQHF.

The V call is TRBV11-1, the J call TRBJ2-1; 7 positions agree with TRBD2. Per the germline V gene, CDR1 is SGHAT and CDR2 is FQDESV (reference sequence). The CDR3 totals 17 residues. J gave up 9 bases and V 5 bases, and 19 bases lay outside the gene matches. The CDR3 region is CASSPEWASGQSAEQFF. The DNA of the CDR3 is TGTGCCAGCAGCCCTGAATGGGCTAGCGGCCAGAGTGCTGAGCAGTTCTTC. The full variable domain, completed using reference TRBV11-1 and TRBJ2-1, is EAEVAQSPRYKITEKSQAVAFWCDPISGHATLYWYRQILGQGPELLVQFQDESVVDDSQLPKDRFSAERLKGVDSTLKIQPAELGDSAMYLCASSPEWASGQSAEQFFGPGTRLTVL.

The chain recombines TRBV7-6 with TRBJ2-3; tentatively, D is TRBD2 (5 bases). In germline, CDR1 is SGHVS, CDR2 FNYEAQ. Trimming shortened V by 0 bases and J by 2 bases, and 12 bases separated the two germline ends. The CDR3 contains 16 residues. The CDR3: CASSLAGVSDTDTQYF. CDR3 coding DNA: TGTGCCAGCAGCTTAGCTGGGGTTAGCGACACAGATACGCAGTATTTT.

This clone has more than one count but fewer than ten. The V and J genes are TRBV4-3 and TRBJ1-2; TRBD1 is a possible D gene (5 bases). In germline, CDR1 is LGHNA, CDR2 YSLEER. This CDR3 spans 15 amino acids. V lost 2 bases and J lost 3, with 13 bases in between. The CDR3 bases are TGCGCCAGCAGCCAAACCCCCGGGGGAGACTATGGCTACACCTTC. Amino acid sequence: CASSQTPGGDYGYTF.

The rearrangement links TRBV7-3 to TRBJ2-2; TRBD1 matches 10 bases. Germline assignment: CDR1 SGHTA and CDR2 FQGTGA. Trimming cost V 1 base and J 6 bases; bases outside gene matches: 8. CDR3 length equals 17 residues. In nucleotides, the CDR3 is TGTGCCAGCAGCTTAAAATCCCGGACAGGGGGGTCCGGGGAGCTGTTTTTT. This codes for CASSLKSRTGGSGELFF.

Remarks on this clone: At one of its ends the junction is not consistent with the germline gene, which may arise from a read error. The chain recombines TRBV7-9 with TRBJ1-2; possible D gene TRBD1, 5 bases. The CDR3 sequence is 16 residues long. CDR1 is SEHNR, CDR2 FQNEAQ, per germline (reference sequence). The chain's CDR3 is CSSSRLSSDGGYGYTF. The CDR3, as DNA: TGTTCCAGCAGCCGTTTGTCCTCGGACGGGGGTTATGGCTACACCTTC.

The chain joins TRBV6-4 to TRBJ2-6, with unresolved D. The CDR3 runs 16 residues. V gave up 3 bases and J gave up 0 bases, with 9 bases separating them. The germline CDR1 and CDR2 sequences are MRHNA and SNTAGT. CDR3 sequence reads: CASSERLLSGANVLTF. In DNA, the CDR3 is TGTGCCAGCAGTGAAAGACTTCTCTCTGGGGCCAACGTCCTGACTTTC.

This chain uses TRBV6-5 with TRBJ1-1, with D tentatively TRBD1 (6 bases). The germline gives CDR1 MNHEY, CDR2 SVGAGI. With 7 bases removed from V and 3 bases from J, the gap between germline ends came to 15 bases. The CDR3 covers 14 residues. CDR3 in DNA: TGTGCCAGCAACACCATCGGACAGCACACTGAAGCTTTCTTT. It translates to CASNTIGQHTEAFF.

The chain employs TRBV7-9 and TRBJ2-2, with 14 bases identical to TRBD2. The V and J ends lost 5 bases and 6 bases, in that order; junction bases with no gene match: 5. The V gene's germline CDR1 is SEHNR and CDR2 FQNEAQ (reference sequence). The CDR3 loop spans 16 amino acids. This CDR3 reads CASSPGLAGVAGELFF. CDR3 coding DNA: TGTGCCAGCAGCCCGGGACTAGCGGGAGTAGCCGGGGAGCTGTTTTTT. Together with reference TRBV7-9 and TRBJ2-2, the CDR3 gives the full variable domain: DTGVSQNPRHKITKRGQNVTFRCDPISEHNRLYWYRQTLGQGPEFLTYFQNEAQLEKSRLLSDRFSAERPKGSFSTLEIQRTEQGDSAMYLCASSPGLAGVAGELFFGEGSRLTVL.

The genes are TRBV6-5 and TRBJ1-1; 7 bases map to TRBD1. Unmatched junction bases numbered 13, after V lost 4 bases and J lost 5 bases. CDR3 length equals 16 residues. The germline V gene encodes CDR1 MNHEY and CDR2 SVGAGI. CDR3 coding DNA: TGTGCCAGCAGTTCCGAACAGGGGAGAGGTTCTACTGAAGCTTTCTTT. Its translation is CASSSEQGRGSTEAFF.

The chain carries TRBV21-1 and TRBJ2-2; the table's D call TRBD1 went unverified against the DNA. TRBV21-1 counts as a pseudogene. The CDR3 covers 16 residues. The chain's CDR3 is CASSKGQGANTGELFF. The CDR3 nucleotides are TGTGCCAGCAGCAAAGGACAGGGCGCGAACACCGGGGAGCTGTTTTTT.

This sequence joins TRBV5-5 and TRBJ2-1; 14 bases map to TRBD2. Germline CDR1 is SGHKS and CDR2 is YYEKEE (reference sequence). The V segment lost 2 bases and the J segment 6 bases; nucleotides outside the gene matches: 10. The CDR3 sequence is 18 residues long. The CDR3 nucleotides are TGTGCCAGCAGCTTCGGGACTAGCGGGAGAACTCAATCCAATGAGCAGTTCTTC. It codes for CASSFGTSGRTQSNEQFF.

V and J are TRBV11-2 and TRBJ1-1; D not resolved. This CDR3 comprises 14 residues. The germline V and J ends were trimmed by 5 bases and 4 bases, with 14 bases remaining between them. CDR1 is SGHAT, CDR2 FQNNGV, per germline. The CDR3, as DNA: TGTGCCAGCAGCCGCGACCCGGGGTCCACTGAAGCTTTCTTT. This sequence encodes CASSRDPGSTEAFF.

The DNA for the CDR3 is TGTGCCAGCAGCTTAGGCGGCTATGGAGTGGAGACCCAGTACTTC. It is translated as CASSLGGYGVETQYF. The chain joins TRBV7-2 to TRBJ2-5; no clear D. The germline V and J ends were trimmed by 1 base and 5 bases, with 14 bases remaining between them. The germline gives CDR1 SGHTA, CDR2 FQGNSA. The CDR3 consists of 15 residues. Together with reference TRBV7-2 and TRBJ2-5, the CDR3 gives the full variable domain: GAGVSQSPSNKVTEKGKDVELRCDPISGHTALYWYRQSLGQGLEFLIYFQGNSAPDKSGLPSDRFSAERTGGSVSTLTIQRTQQEDSAVYLCASSLGGYGVETQYFGPGTRLLVL.

The chain couples TRBV7-2 to TRBJ2-7; 9 bases align to TRBD1. The CDR3 length is 15 residues. V lost 2 bases, J lost 2 bases, and 4 bases stayed unmatched. Per the germline V gene, CDR1 is SGHTA and CDR2 is FQGNSA. The CDR3 region is CASSLWGQGPYEQYF. CDR3 nucleotides: TGTGCCAGCAGCTTATGGGGACAGGGCCCCTACGAGCAGTACTTC.

V is TRBV28 and J is TRBJ2-5; 13 bases are a match to TRBD2. CDR3 length: 16 amino acids. Germline CDR1 reads MDHEN; CDR2 reads SYDVKM. Trimming took 3 bases from V and 5 from J; bases not matched to a gene: 6. The CDR3 sequence: CASSFRTSGSRETQYF. The CDR3 nucleotides are TGTGCCAGCAGTTTCAGGACTAGCGGGAGTCGGGAGACCCAGTACTTC.

The V call is TRBV4-1, the J call TRBJ2-7; 8 bases fit TRBD2. CDR1 MGHRA and CDR2 YSYEKL come from the germline V gene. This CDR3 has 16 residues. V lost 1 base to trimming and J lost 0 bases; unmatched junction nucleotides: 5. The CDR3 region has the DNA TGCGCCAGCAGCCAAGGCCCGGCGGGGGGCTCCTACGAGCAGTACTTC. This codes for CASSQGPAGGSYEQYF.

This clone has just a few counts. The chain joins TRBV5-6 to TRBJ1-1; no reliable D call. The V and J ends lost 5 bases and 0 bases respectively, with 17 bases between them. The CDR3 is 16 residues long. CDR1 is SGHDT, CDR2 YYEEEE, per germline. The CDR3 region is CASSLRAGLMNTEAFF. DNA for the CDR3: TGTGCCAGCAGTTTACGGGCCGGACTAATGAACACTGAAGCTTTCTTT.

The chain combines TRBV6-1 with TRBJ2-1, with 7 bases matching TRBD2. The germline CDR1 and CDR2 sequences are MNHNS and SASEGT. The CDR3 loop spans 14 amino acids. J was trimmed by 5 bases and V by 3 bases; bases with no gene match: 4. As DNA, the CDR3 is TGTGCCAGCAGTGACGCGGGAGAGGACAATGAGCAGTTCTTC. As protein: CASSDAGEDNEQFF.

This clone occurred once. This sequence joins TRBV27 and TRBJ1-2, with D unresolved. The CDR3 covers 14 residues. The V gene lost 3 bases and the J gene lost 11 bases, with 19 bases spanning the gap. Germline V gene data show CDR1 as MNHEY and CDR2 as SMNVEV (reference sequence). The CDR3 coding sequence is TGTGCCAGCAGTTTGTTCGGGTTAACCACGAAGTACACCTTC. Translating it yields CASSLFGLTTKYTF.